A single T cell receptor (beta chain) is shown here with its context. It lacks a known antigen. The read ends 3 residues early relative to the CDR3; the germline J gene fills the gap. Including cysteine and phenylalanine, the CDR3 has 15 amino acids. The 36 bases shown cover part of the CDR3, and their frame starts at base 1. The V end gives up 1 base and the J end 4 bases, leaving 6 bases in the junction not matched to a gene. CDR1 SEHNR and CDR2 FQNEAQ are derived from the germline V gene (reference sequence). This specimen belongs to a study of T cells in women clearing cervical HPV infection (dated by TCRdb to between 2018 and 2020). Context from the whole study: The cases were some 27 women with histologically confirmed HPV16-related CIN3 or worse, and 2 of these cases were invasive cancers. This exploratory proof-of-principle case-control study, nested within the Guanacaste HPV Natural History Study in Costa Rica, compared TCR repertoires among women with different cervical HPV16 outcomes. The parent cohort enrolled 10,000 or so women aged 18 or older in Guanacaste, Costa Rica, during about 1992 to 1994 and followed them for more than 6 years. Because only a few women had HLA typing data, the possibility that HLA type acted as a confounder could not be ruled out. Cases and controls were matched on year of sample collection and on age within five years. Controls were 25 or so women whose single incident HPV16 infection cleared within 12 months without precancer or cancer developing. Cases had a median age of almost 35 years compared with approximately 40 for controls, and baseline characteristics showed no significant differences between the groups. Among cases, blood sampling occurred a median of about 150 days after lesion detection, with an interquartile range of about 80 to 200 days. Blood from cases was drawn at the visit where the lesion was first identified, while blood from controls was drawn once the infection was no longer detected. Five blinded duplicates per group were added as quality controls, giving 60 or so samples: 50 or so participants and roughly ten replicates. On the study overall, not on this receptor specifically: TRBV6-7 relative abundance was lower in cases than in controls (roughly 0.12% versus 0.17%; Bonferroni P = 0.0008). Cases were distinguished from controls with an estimated AUC of approximately 0.83 by random forest classifiers combining richness and V gene abundances. TCR repertoire richness was significantly higher in CIN3+ cases than in controls across sequencing depths, while evenness did not differ. T-cell numbers per sample were unknown, so richness differences could reflect varying T-cell content rather than repertoire biology. Whether associations preceded infection or resulted from infection could not be shown with the cross-sectional design, and effector/memory subsets and HPV-specific T cells were not isolated.

Every participant had a single incident cervical HPV16 infection, and women with prevalent HPV16 infections were excluded. Cervical HPV DNA was detected with MY09/MY11 PCR, and genotyping was done with dot-blot hybridization. About 14 mL of heparinized blood were centrifuged, and the buffy coat was aliquoted, frozen at -30°C, then stored at -80°C. QIAGEN kits were used to extract genomic DNA from buffy coat specimens. TCR beta CDR3 regions were amplified by multiplex PCR from an average of about 1,100 ng genomic DNA per sample using the immunoSEQ assay. Primer bias was corrected in the assay by using a complete synthetic TCR repertoire to establish an amplification baseline. Amplicons were sequenced on the Illumina platform. On the authors' methods: Error correction of the sequences involved clustering with frequency ratios plus a modified nearest-neighbor algorithm, after which the sequences were analyzed in the immunoSEQ Analyzer using IMGT gene definitions. At each rarefaction depth, TCR richness and evenness were averaged across 20 rarefaction repeats, and any sample with fewer sequences than the depth was left out. Relative abundances of V, D and J genes were compared between groups using Wilcoxon rank sum tests, with FDR correction applied. Blinded duplicates gave an intraclass correlation of around 96% for TCR richness and an average of about 76% across around 66 gene segments. TCRdb mirrors the immuneACCESS table, restricted to in-frame sequences. Some clones are absent from its copies; in checked studies, under half trace to an unresolved V gene, and the reason for the others is unknown. Clonal size and the V and J genes are those of that table, whereas D and trimming came from the DNA. This sample's clone table shows roughly 30,000 clones. Approximately 22% of the sample belongs to the ten largest clones.

The receptor's source is a woman aged 18-70 years with a cervical HPV16 infection that either progressed to CIN3+ or cleared (not recorded which). The receptor chain draws on TRBV7-9 and TRBJ2-7; 8 central nucleotides agree with TRBD1. Material for sequencing was blood buffy coat. CDR3 sequence: CASSLGSGQAYEQYF. CDR3 DNA (partial): TGTGCCAGCAGCTTAGGGTCGGGACAGGCGTACGAG.